This is a list of T cell receptor beta chains from one sample in a study of human T cells and chemical hapten exposure. TCRdb fed the RACE reads into MiXCR, producing one record per CDR3 protein. Here the sample spans a few hundred thousand distinct CDR3 sequences, around 6% being singletons. The specimen was whole blood, collected in connection with sensitization to the hapten diphenylcyclopropenone (DPC). These receptors were obtained from a woman younger than 30 with alopecia areata. Some clones in this sample may be carry-over from other donors' samples. Both conserved end residues are part of each CDR3. D genes are given only for firm matches. Part of the rows lack a size; the others show once, few, many or a class for expanded clones.

j_call d_call clone_size v_call cdr3_aa cdr3_nt
TRBJ1-2 TRBD1 many TRBV29-1 CSVGDRGYGYTF TGCAGCGTTGGGGACAGGGGCTATGGCTACACCTTC
TRBJ1-1 NA many TRBV7-3 CASSLNPLGRGNTEAFF TGTGCCAGCAGCTTAAACCCCTTGGGCAGGGGAAACACTGAAGCTTTCTTT
TRBJ2-4 TRBD2 few TRBV7-9 CASSLDGLAEDENIQYF TGTGCCAGCAGCTTAGACGGACTAGCGGAAGATGAAAACATTCAGTACTTC
TRBJ1-5 NA many TRBV10-3 CASRGREGNQPQHF TGTGCATCTAGGGGCAGGGAAGGCAATCAGCCCCAGCATTTT
TRBJ2-7 NA NA TRBV7-8 CASSLAPRLLGEDSYEQYF TGTGCCAGCAGCTTAGCGCCTCGACTCCTCGGGGAGGACTCCTACGAGCAGTACTTC
TRBJ1-3 TRBD1 few TRBV2 CASTTDRGNTIYF TGTGCCAGCACCACGGACAGGGGAAACACCATATATTTT
TRBJ1-5 TRBD1 many TRBV5-4 CASSRGQGADQPQHF TGTGCCAGCAGCCGAGGACAGGGGGCCGATCAGCCCCAGCATTTT
TRBJ2-3 TRBD2 NA TRBV27 CASSLITPAGGPDTQYF TGTGCCAGCAGTTTAATCACCCCAGCGGGGGGGCCCGATACGCAGTATTTT
TRBJ1-4 NA NA TRBV2 CASRRGPNEKLFF TGTGCCAGTAGAAGGGGCCCTAATGAAAAACTGTTTTTT
TRBJ1-6 NA NA TRBV10-2 CASSESGAKAHSPLHF TGCGCCAGCAGCGAAAGTGGCGCTAAGGCCCATTCACCCCTCCACTTT
TRBJ2-1 NA few TRBV24-1 CATSDFPDNEQFF TGTGCCACCAGTGATTTCCCAGACAATGAGCAGTTCTTC
TRBJ2-1 TRBD2 many TRBV20-1 CSARALDGLEVSEQFF TGCAGTGCTAGAGCGTTAGACGGACTAGAAGTCAGTGAGCAGTTCTTC
TRBJ1-1 NA few TRBV6-2/TRBV6-3 CAIHSTMNTEAFF TGTGCCATCCACAGTACCATGAACACTGAAGCTTTCTTT
TRBJ1-2 NA many TRBV29-1 CSVDPEGHYGYTF TGCAGCGTTGACCCAGAGGGACACTATGGCTACACCTTC
TRBJ2-7 NA few TRBV15 CATSRDPGRTDEQYF TGTGCCACCAGCAGAGATCCGGGCAGGACCGACGAGCAGTACTTC
TRBJ2-3 NA NA TRBV4-1 CASSQVPPDTDTQYF TGCGCCAGCAGCCAAGTCCCCCCAGACACAGATACGCAGTATTTT
TRBJ1-6 NA NA TRBV5-4 CASRRGNSPLHF TGTGCCAGCCGACGAGGCAATTCACCCCTCCACTTT
TRBJ2-3 TRBD2 many TRBV12-3/TRBV12-4 CASSLGRTSGGSTDTQYF TGTGCCAGCAGTTTAGGGAGGACTAGCGGGGGTAGCACAGATACGCAGTATTTT
TRBJ2-3 TRBD2 NA TRBV7-8 CASSSREGWADTQYF TGTGCCAGCAGCTCGCGGGAGGGATGGGCAGATACGCAGTATTTT
TRBJ2-1 TRBD2 NA TRBV7-2 CASSSGTSGGAWSYNEQFF TGTGCCAGCAGCTCCGGGACTAGCGGGGGGGCCTGGTCCTACAATGAGCAGTTCTTC
TRBJ2-3 NA few TRBV7-6 CASSSLDVRGSSTDTQYF TGTGCCAGCAGCTCCCTCGATGTACGGGGGAGTAGCACAGATACGCAGTATTTT
TRBJ2-3 TRBD2 few TRBV20-1 CSARFPSGVNRDTQYF TGCAGTGCTAGGTTCCCTAGCGGTGTAAACAGGGATACGCAGTATTTT
TRBJ2-5 NA NA TRBV7-2 CASSPKGETQYF TGTGCCAGCAGCCCGAAGGGGGAGACCCAGTACTTC
TRBJ2-7 TRBD1 NA TRBV20-1 CSAPKPGQGAYEQYF TGCAGTGCCCCGAAACCGGGACAGGGGGCCTACGAGCAGTACTTC
TRBJ1-2 TRBD1 many TRBV12-3/TRBV12-4 CASSAGQGYGYTF TGTGCCAGCAGTGCCGGACAGGGCTATGGCTACACCTTC
TRBJ2-7 NA NA TRBV18 CASSPRIGGREQYF TGTGCCAGCTCACCACGGATAGGAGGGCGCGAGCAGTACTTC
TRBJ2-6 NA few TRBV5-1 CASSPKGRDRLPSGANVLTF TGCGCCAGCAGCCCTAAGGGGCGGGACCGCTTACCCTCTGGGGCCAACGTCCTGACTTTC
TRBJ2-5 TRBD1 NA TRBV20-1 CSASGGLFGTQYF TGCAGTGCTTCAGGGGGCTTGTTTGGGACCCAGTACTTC
TRBJ1-6 NA many TRBV29-1 CSVQTGRSNSPLHF TGCAGCGTCCAGACAGGCCGATCGAATTCACCCCTCCACTTT
TRBJ1-5 NA many TRBV7-9 CASSLDVSHNQPQHF TGTGCCAGCAGCTTAGACGTTTCTCACAATCAGCCCCAGCATTTT
TRBJ1-1 NA many TRBV4-3 CASSQDDLGGAFF TGCGCCAGCAGCCAAGATGACCTCGGAGGTGCTTTCTTT
TRBJ1-5 NA NA TRBV4-3 CASSSAPGSNQPQHF TGCGCCAGCAGCTCTGCCCCGGGTAGCAATCAGCCCCAGCATTTT
TRBJ2-2 TRBD1 NA TRBV7-9 CASRLDRDPNTGELFF TGTGCCAGCAGACTCGACAGGGACCCAAACACCGGGGAGCTGTTTTTT
TRBJ1-2 NA many TRBV6-6 CASSDSVEYGYTF TGTGCCAGCAGTGACAGTGTAGAATATGGCTACACCTTC
TRBJ1-2 TRBD1 many TRBV27 CASSGTDHGYTF TGTGCCAGCAGCGGGACAGATCATGGCTACACCTTC
TRBJ2-1 TRBD2 NA TRBV4-3 CASSHGTSGFGFF TGCGCCAGCAGCCACGGGACTAGCGGATTCGGGTTCTTC
TRBJ2-3 TRBD2 NA TRBV5-1 CASRSGTSGTDTQYF TGCGCCAGCAGGAGCGGGACTTCTGGCACAGATACGCAGTATTTT
TRBJ1-1 NA many TRBV7-6 CASSLGGRARTEAFF TGTGCCAGCAGCTTAGGTGGCAGGGCGAGGACTGAAGCTTTCTTT
TRBJ2-3 TRBD2 NA TRBV20-1 CSAEDGLAGSTDTQYF TGCAGTGCAGAAGATGGGCTAGCGGGAAGCACAGATACGCAGTATTTT
TRBJ1-5 TRBD1 many TRBV6-2/TRBV6-3 CASSSGQGRSDQPQHF TGTGCCAGCAGTTCCGGACAGGGGAGGTCGGATCAGCCCCAGCATTTT
TRBJ1-5 TRBD1 many TRBV7-8 CASSLATGVQPQHF TGTGCCAGCAGCTTAGCGACAGGGGTCCAGCCCCAGCATTTT
TRBJ2-7 TRBD2 NA TRBV7-2 CASSPGTKIYYEQYF TGTGCCAGCAGCCCAGGGACTAAAATATACTACGAGCAGTACTTC
TRBJ2-3 NA many TRBV7-2 CASSLAGSLDTQYF TGTGCCAGCAGCTTGGCAGGATCTCTAGATACGCAGTATTTT
TRBJ2-6 NA many TRBV28 CASSYETGLAGANVLTF TGTGCCAGCAGTTACGAGACAGGTCTCGCTGGGGCCAACGTCCTGACTTTC
TRBJ1-4 TRBD1 NA TRBV5-1 CASSLEPGQRLFF TGCGCCAGCAGCTTGGAACCGGGACAGAGACTGTTTTTT
TRBJ1-1 TRBD1 many TRBV6-5 CASSSERDRGPKAFF TGTGCCAGCAGTTCGGAACGGGACAGGGGGCCAAAAGCTTTCTTT
TRBJ2-1 TRBD2 few TRBV18 CASSPQLAGHYNEQFF TGTGCCAGCTCACCACAGCTAGCGGGTCACTACAATGAGCAGTTCTTC
TRBJ1-2 NA NA TRBV28 CASSLQVGYGYTF TGTGCCAGCAGTCTACAGGTTGGCTATGGCTACACCTTC
TRBJ1-6 NA few TRBV6-5 CASGRKRSYNSPLHF TGTGCCAGCGGAAGAAAACGCTCCTATAATTCACCCCTCCACTTT
TRBJ2-1 NA NA TRBV3-1 CASSQGWGRFF TGTGCCAGCAGCCAAGGCTGGGGGCGCTTCTTC